This T cell receptor (beta chain) appears in the sequencing data of a study of blood T cells in healthy people across ages. Overall study context: Template switching captured about one barcoded beta molecule per two T cells. The study's findings and limits: Donors of long life had a larger count of naive CD4+ cells and greater diversity than aged donors. It was not possible, with unsorted PBMCs, to conclusively compare naive and antigen-experienced cells.

As for this clonotype: Its specificity is not known. The junction differs from germline at one of its ends, possibly a read error.

Germline V gives CDR1 MNHNS, CDR2 SASEGT. CDR3 length equals 17 residues. A J-beta primer mix and a sample-barcoded 5' primer were used in a second PCR of about 7 to 12 cycles. Sequencing yielded, for each sample, at least 3 million paired-end reads carrying CDR3. TCRdb re-called the 5' RACE reads with MiXCR, one entry per CDR3 protein. The table lists about 1.6 million distinct CDR3 sequences, approximately 32% of them singletons, with roughly 12% in the top ten. The origin of this receptor is a woman in her twenties or thirties in good health. Sequencing was carried out using blood. This chain links TRBV6-1 with TRBJ2-5; a possible D gene is TRBD2 (6 bases). The J call may be faulty, since TRBJ2-7 better matches the DNA end. As DNA, the CDR3 is TGTGCCAGCAGTGATTTTGGGGGAGGATCTCTTTCCTCCGAGCAGTACTTC. Protein: CASSDFGGGSLSSEQYF.